Sequencing of this TCR beta chain was carried out in a study of spatial heterogeneity in lung cancer. CDR1 SGHTA and CDR2 FQGNSA come from the germline V gene. Unmatched junction bases numbered 21, after V lost 5 bases and J lost 8 bases. The CDR3 is 19 amino acids. This clonotype has ten or more counts. TCRdb ran MiXCR on the 5' RACE reads and lists one entry per CDR3 protein. This sample has about 41,000 distinct CDR3 sequences, with 10% to 15% found just once. Specified time point: sample taken at primary tumor resection. Unsorted whole RNA of tumor, nontumor lung or frozen PBMC was sequenced. Some 72 TRACERx patients with early, untreated non-small cell lung cancer donated samples.

The rearrangement joins TRBV7-2 to TRBJ2-1, with TRBD1 identical over 10 bases. The sample was PBMCs, taken at surgery. The source is a female donor with early-stage non-small cell lung cancer. The CDR3 region has the DNA TGTGCCAGCAGCCCCGACAGGGGGCCTGGGGGGGCCTATTCCTATGAGCAGTTCTTC. Amino acids: CASSPDRGPGGAYSYEQFF.